This T cell receptor (beta chain) emerged from a study of blood T cell repertoires in COVID-19. Study overall: Samples of COVID-19 (acute and convalescent) were obtained from the United States, Italy and Spain. The analysed material was cDNA or gDNA that came from T cells, B-cell-depleted T cells, or PBMCs.

The CDR3 extends over 16 amino acids. V was pared by 6 bases and J by 3 bases, with 9 bases of the junction left unmatched. Germline V gives CDR1 LNHDA, CDR2 SQIVND (reference sequence). Original methodology: For nucleated cells, counts were estimated from reference gene primer amplification. Sequencing was performed with immunoSEQ multiplex PCR; in TCRdb, only in-frame clones are kept and a portion is missing. Clonal size and the V and J genes are those of that table, whereas D and trimming came from the DNA. The data contain 100,000 to 130,000 clones, 65% to 80% of them singletons. The sequence derives from a man aged 70 or older with acute or convalescent COVID-19. Sequencing input: peripheral blood. The chain links TRBV19 to TRBJ2-3; 10 positions agree with TRBD2. The CDR3 protein is CASRWDSGGLTDTQYF. The CDR3 DNA reads as TGTGCCAGTAGGTGGGATAGCGGGGGGCTTACAGATACGCAGTATTTT.